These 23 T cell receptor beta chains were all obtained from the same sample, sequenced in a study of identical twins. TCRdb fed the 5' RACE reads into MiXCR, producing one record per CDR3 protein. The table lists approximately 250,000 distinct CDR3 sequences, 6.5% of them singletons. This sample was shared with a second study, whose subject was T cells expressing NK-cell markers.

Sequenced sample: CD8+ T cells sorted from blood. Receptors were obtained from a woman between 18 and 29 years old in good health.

In nucleotides, the CDR3 is TGTGCCAGCAGTACCTACATCAATGAGCAGTTCTTC. This gives the protein CASSTYINEQFF. The chain has TRBV6-2 or TRBV6-3 and TRBJ2-1; D gene ambiguous. Germline CDR1 and CDR2: MNHEY and SVGEGT. The CDR3 spans 12 residues. V was shortened by 5 bases and J by 6 bases, with 8 bases between the two germline ends.

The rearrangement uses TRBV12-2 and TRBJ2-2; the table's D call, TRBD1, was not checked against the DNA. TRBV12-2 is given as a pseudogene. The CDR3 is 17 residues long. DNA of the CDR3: TGTGCAAGTCGCTTTACTGCCGGGACAGGGATAGTCGGGGAGCTGTTTTTT. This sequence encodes CASRFTAGTGIVGELFF.

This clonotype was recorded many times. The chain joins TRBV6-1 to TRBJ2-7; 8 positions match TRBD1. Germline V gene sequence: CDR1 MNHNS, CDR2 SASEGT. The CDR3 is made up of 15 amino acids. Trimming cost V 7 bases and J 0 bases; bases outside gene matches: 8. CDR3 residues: CASTHGTGSSYEQYF. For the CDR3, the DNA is TGTGCCAGCACCCACGGGACAGGAAGCTCCTACGAGCAGTACTTC.

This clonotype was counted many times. The DNA of the CDR3 is TGCGCCAGTCGGGACTCCTGGAATGAGCAGTTCTTC. As protein: CASRDSWNEQFF. The chain couples TRBV10-2 to TRBJ2-1, with a tentative D call TRBD2 (6 bases). The V end lost 9 bases, the J end lost 7 bases, and 13 bases lay between the germline ends. Germline CDR1 WSHSY, CDR2 SAAADI. The CDR3 sequence is 12 residues long.

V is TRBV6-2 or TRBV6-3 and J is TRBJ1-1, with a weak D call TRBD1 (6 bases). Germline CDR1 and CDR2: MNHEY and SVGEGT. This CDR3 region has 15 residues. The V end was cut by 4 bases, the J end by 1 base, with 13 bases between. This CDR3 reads CASSFTQGWNTEAFF. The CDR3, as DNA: TGTGCCAGCAGTTTCACACAGGGCTGGAACACTGAAGCTTTCTTT.

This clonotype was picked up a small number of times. Here the CDR3 reads CASSQVPAGEVWETQYF. CDR3 sequence (DNA): TGCGCCAGCAGCCAAGTCCCTGCAGGGGAGGTTTGGGAGACCCAGTACTTC. The chain combines TRBV4-3 with TRBJ2-5; D might be TRBD1 or TRBD2, each matching 6 bases. With 1 base removed from V and 5 bases from J, the gap between germline ends came to 20 bases. This CDR3 contains 17 residues. The germline V gene has CDR1 LGHNA and CDR2 YSLEER.

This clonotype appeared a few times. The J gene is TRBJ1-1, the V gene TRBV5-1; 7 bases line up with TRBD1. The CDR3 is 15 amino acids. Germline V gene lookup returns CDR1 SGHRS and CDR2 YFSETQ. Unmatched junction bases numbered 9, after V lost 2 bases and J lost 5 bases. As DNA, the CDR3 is TGCGCCAGCAGCTTTGGTTTGGGACAGCCAACTGAAGCTTTCTTT. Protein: CASSFGLGQPTEAFF.

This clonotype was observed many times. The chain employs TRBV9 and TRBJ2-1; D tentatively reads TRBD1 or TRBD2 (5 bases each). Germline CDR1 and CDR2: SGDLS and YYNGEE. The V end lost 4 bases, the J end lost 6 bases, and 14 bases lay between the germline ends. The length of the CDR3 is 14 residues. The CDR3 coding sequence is TGTGCCAGCAGCATAAGTACTGGGGGCAATGAGCAGTTCTTC. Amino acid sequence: CASSISTGGNEQFF.

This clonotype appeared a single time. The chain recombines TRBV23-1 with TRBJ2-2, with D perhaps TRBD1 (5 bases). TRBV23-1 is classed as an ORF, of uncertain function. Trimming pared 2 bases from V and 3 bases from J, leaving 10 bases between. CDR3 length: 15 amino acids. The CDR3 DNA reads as TGCGCCAGCAGTCAACGGACACTTGACACCGGGGAGCTGTTTTTT. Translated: CASSQRTLDTGELFF.

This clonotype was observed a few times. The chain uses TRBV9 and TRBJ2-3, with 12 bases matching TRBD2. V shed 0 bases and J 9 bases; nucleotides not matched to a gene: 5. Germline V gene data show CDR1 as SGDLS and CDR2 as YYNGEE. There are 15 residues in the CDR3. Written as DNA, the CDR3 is TGTGCCAGCAGCGTAGAGACTAGCGGGGGAGAAACGCAGTATTTT. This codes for CASSVETSGGETQYF.

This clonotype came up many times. The DNA for the CDR3 is TGTGCCAGCAGTTTTTTACTCCAAAATGAGCAGTTCTTC. It yields the protein CASSFLLQNEQFF. The chain links TRBV27 to TRBJ2-1; D remains ambiguous. Germline V lookup: CDR1 MNHEY, CDR2 SMNVEV (reference sequence). The V gene lost 3 bases and the J gene lost 7 bases, with 10 bases spanning the gap. The length of the CDR3 is 13 residues.

CDR3 DNA sequence: TGTGCCAGCAGCTTAGCACTCGGACTAGCGGGGGTAGACTCCTACAATGAGCAGTTCTTC. As protein: CASSLALGLAGVDSYNEQFF. This sequence joins TRBV7-6 and TRBJ2-1; 13 bases fit TRBD2. The J segment lost 0 bases and the V segment lost 0 bases, leaving 8 bases of the junction unmatched. The length of the CDR3 is 20 residues. Germline V gene lookup returns CDR1 SGHVS and CDR2 FNYEAQ.

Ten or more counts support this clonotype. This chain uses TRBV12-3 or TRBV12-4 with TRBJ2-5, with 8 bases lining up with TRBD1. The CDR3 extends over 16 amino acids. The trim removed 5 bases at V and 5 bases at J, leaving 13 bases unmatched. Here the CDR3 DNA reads TGTGCCAGCAGTCTCCAGGACAGGGCCTGGGTGGAGACCCAGTACTTC. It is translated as CASSLQDRAWVETQYF.

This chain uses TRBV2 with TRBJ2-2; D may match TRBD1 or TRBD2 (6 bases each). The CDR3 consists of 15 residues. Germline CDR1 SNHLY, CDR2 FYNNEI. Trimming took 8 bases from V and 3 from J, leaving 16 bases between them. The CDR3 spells CASRRGGGYTGELFF. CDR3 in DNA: TGTGCCAGCCGCCGAGGAGGGGGATACACCGGGGAGCTGTTTTTT.

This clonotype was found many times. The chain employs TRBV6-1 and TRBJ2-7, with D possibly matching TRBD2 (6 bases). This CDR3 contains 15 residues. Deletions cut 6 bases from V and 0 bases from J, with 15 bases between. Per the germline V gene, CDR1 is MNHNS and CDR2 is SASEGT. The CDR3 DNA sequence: TGTGCCAGCAGCCCAATTGGGGGGAGCTCCTACGAGCAGTACTTC. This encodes CASSPIGGSSYEQYF.

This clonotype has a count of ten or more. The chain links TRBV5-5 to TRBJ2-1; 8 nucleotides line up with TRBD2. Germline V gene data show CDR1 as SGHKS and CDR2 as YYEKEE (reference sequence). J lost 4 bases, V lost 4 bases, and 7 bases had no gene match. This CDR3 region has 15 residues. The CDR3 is CASSRSGSSYNEQFF. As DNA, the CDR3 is TGTGCCAGCAGCCGAAGCGGGAGCTCTTACAATGAGCAGTTCTTC.

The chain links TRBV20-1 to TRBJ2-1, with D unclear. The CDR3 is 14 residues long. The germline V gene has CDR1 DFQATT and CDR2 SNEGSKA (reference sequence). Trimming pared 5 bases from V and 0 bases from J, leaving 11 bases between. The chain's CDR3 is CSACFLGSYNEQFF. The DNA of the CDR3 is TGCAGTGCTTGCTTTCTAGGCTCCTACAATGAGCAGTTCTTC.

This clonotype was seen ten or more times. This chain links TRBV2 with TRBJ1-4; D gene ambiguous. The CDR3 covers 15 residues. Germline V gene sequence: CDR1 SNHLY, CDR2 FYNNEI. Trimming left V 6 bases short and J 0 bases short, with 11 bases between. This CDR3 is CASRRSVATNEKLFF. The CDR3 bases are TGTGCCAGCAGGAGATCAGTCGCAACTAATGAAAAACTGTTTTTT.

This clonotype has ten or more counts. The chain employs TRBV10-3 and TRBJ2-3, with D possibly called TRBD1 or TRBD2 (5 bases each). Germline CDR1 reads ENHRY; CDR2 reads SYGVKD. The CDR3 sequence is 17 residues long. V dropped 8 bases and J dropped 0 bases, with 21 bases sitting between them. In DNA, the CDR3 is TGTGCCATCTCAACGGGGCGGACGGCTTCTAGCACAGATACGCAGTATTTT. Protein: CAISTGRTASSTDTQYF.

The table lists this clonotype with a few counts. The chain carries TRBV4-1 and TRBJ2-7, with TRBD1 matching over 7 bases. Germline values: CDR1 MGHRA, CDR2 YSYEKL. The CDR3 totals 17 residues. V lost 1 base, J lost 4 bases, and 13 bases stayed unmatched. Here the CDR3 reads CASSQVLPGGNLYEQYF. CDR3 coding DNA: TGCGCCAGCAGCCAAGTCCTGCCAGGGGGAAATTTATACGAGCAGTACTTC.

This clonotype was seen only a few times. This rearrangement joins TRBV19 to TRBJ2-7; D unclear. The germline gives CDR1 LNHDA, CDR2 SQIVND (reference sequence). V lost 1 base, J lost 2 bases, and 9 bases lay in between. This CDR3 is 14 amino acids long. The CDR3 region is CASSIAAGTYEQYF. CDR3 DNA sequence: TGTGCCAGTAGTATAGCGGCAGGAACCTACGAGCAGTACTTC.

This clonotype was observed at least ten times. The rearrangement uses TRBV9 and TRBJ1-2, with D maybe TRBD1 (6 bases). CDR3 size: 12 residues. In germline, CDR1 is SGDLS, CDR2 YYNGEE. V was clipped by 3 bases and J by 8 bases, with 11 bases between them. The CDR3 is CASSERGSGYTF. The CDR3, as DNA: TGTGCCAGCAGCGAGAGGGGGAGCGGCTACACCTTC.

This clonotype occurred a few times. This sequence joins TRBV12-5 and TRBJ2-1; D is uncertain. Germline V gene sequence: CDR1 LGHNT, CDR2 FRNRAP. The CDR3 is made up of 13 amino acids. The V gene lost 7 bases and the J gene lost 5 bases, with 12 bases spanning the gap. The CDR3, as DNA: TGTGCTAGTGCCATTTTAAGGGACAATGAGCAGTTCTTC. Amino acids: CASAILRDNEQFF.